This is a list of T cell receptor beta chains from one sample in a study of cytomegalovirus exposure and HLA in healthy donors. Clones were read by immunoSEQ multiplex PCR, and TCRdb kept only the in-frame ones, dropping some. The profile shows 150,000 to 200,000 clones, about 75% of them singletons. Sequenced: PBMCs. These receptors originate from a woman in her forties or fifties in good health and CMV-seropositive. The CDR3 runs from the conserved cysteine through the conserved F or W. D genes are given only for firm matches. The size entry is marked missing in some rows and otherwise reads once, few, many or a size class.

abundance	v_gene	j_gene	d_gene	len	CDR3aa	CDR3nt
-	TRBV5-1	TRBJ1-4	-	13	CASSLGVNEKLFF	TGCGCCAGCAGCTTGGGAGTTAATGAAAAACTGTTTTTT
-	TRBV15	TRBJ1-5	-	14	CATSSGYEDQPQHF	TGTGCCACCAGCAGCGGTTACGAGGATCAGCCCCAGCATTTT
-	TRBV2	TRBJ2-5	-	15	CASTLRRQGTETQYF	TGTGCCAGCACCCTACGGCGCCAGGGGACGGAGACCCAGTACTTC
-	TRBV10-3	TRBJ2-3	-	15	CAISESLQSTDTQYF	TGTGCCATCAGTGAGTCTCTACAGAGCACAGATACGCAGTATTTT
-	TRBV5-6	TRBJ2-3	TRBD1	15	CASSPGTGVTDTQYF	TGTGCCAGCAGCCCCGGGACAGGGGTTACAGATACGCAGTATTTT
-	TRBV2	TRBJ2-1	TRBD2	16	CASSGIKRGGWNEQFF	TGTGCCAGCAGTGGTATTAAGCGGGGGGGCTGGAATGAGCAGTTCTTC
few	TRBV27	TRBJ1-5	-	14	CASSPRQGNQPQHF	TGTGCCAGCAGTCCGCGCCAGGGCAATCAGCCCCAGCATTTT
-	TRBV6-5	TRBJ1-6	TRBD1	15	CASGTGGLERSPLHF	TGTGCCAGCGGGACAGGGGGCCTTGAGCGTTCACCCCTCCACTTT
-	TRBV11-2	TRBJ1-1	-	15	CASSLPTGPGTEAFF	TGTGCCAGCAGCTTACCGACAGGACCGGGAACTGAAGCTTTCTTT
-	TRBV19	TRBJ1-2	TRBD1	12	CASTRTGYGYTF	TGTGCCAGTACCCGGACAGGTTATGGCTACACCTTC
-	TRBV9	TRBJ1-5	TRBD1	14	CASSVGQGVQPQHF	TGTGCCAGCAGCGTAGGACAGGGTGTCCAGCCCCAGCATTTT
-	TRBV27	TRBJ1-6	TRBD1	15	CASSITTGGDSPLHF	TGTGCCAGCAGTATAACGACAGGGGGCGATTCACCCCTCCACTTT
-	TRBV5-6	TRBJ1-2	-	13	CASSFDPPGGYTF	TGTGCCAGCAGCTTCGACCCGCCAGGTGGCTACACCTTC
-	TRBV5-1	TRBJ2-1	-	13	CASSVDWNNEQFF	TGCGCCAGCAGCGTCGACTGGAACAATGAGCAGTTCTTC
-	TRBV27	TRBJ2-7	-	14	CASSLESRAYEQYF	TGTGCCAGCAGTTTAGAATCGAGGGCGTACGAGCAGTACTTC
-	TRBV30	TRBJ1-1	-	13	CAWINPRPTEAFF	TGTGCCTGGATTAACCCGCGGCCCACTGAAGCTTTCTTT
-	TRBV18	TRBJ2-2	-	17	CASSSTVVAANTGELFF	TGTGCCAGCTCATCAACGGTTGTTGCCGCGAACACCGGGGAGCTGTTTTTT
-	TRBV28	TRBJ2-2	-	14	CASQTGTITGELFF	TGTGCCAGTCAAACCGGGACAATCACCGGGGAGCTGTTTTTT
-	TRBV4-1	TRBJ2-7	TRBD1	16	CASSLDRGRSVYEQYF	TGCGCCAGCAGCCTAGACAGGGGGCGATCGGTCTACGAGCAGTACTTC
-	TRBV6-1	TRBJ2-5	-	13	CASPRALGETQYF	TGTGCCAGCCCCAGGGCACTGGGAGAGACCCAGTACTTC
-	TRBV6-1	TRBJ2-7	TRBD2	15	CASSSLDAGDYEQYF	TGTGCCAGCAGTTCCCTCGATGCGGGGGACTACGAGCAGTACTTC
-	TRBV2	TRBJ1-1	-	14	CASTDRTQSTEAFF	TGTGCCAGCACTGACAGGACTCAGAGCACTGAAGCTTTCTTT
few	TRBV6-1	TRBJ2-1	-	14	CASSARGVYNEQFF	TGTGCCAGCAGCGCCCGGGGTGTGTACAATGAGCAGTTCTTC
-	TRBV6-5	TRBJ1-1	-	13	CASSSTGWTEAFF	TGTGCCAGCAGTTCCACAGGATGGACTGAAGCTTTCTTT
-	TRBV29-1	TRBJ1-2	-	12	CSVGGTNYGYTF	TGCAGCGTTGGCGGAACTAACTATGGCTACACCTTC
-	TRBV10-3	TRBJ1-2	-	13	CAIRGTGPHGYTF	TGTGCCATCAGGGGAACAGGGCCCCATGGCTACACCTTC
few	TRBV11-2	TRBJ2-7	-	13	CASSLGPGYEQYF	TGTGCCAGCAGCTTAGGTCCAGGCTACGAGCAGTACTTC
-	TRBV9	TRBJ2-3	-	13	CASSAQGIDTQYF	TGTGCCAGCAGCGCTCAGGGGATAGATACGCAGTATTTT
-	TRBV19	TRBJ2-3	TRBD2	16	CASSIAGTISTDTQYF	TGTGCCAGTAGTATAGCGGGGACTATCTCCACAGATACGCAGTATTTT
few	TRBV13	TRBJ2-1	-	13	CASSFWTYNEQFF	TGTGCCAGCAGCTTTTGGACTTACAATGAGCAGTTCTTC
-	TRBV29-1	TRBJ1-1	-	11	CSASPLGRAFF	TGCAGCGCCTCACCCTTGGGCAGAGCTTTCTTT
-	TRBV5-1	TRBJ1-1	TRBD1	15	CASSDPGRGQTEAFF	TGCGCCAGCAGCGACCCGGGAAGGGGGCAAACTGAAGCTTTCTTT
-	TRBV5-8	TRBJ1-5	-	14	CASSLGHSNQPQHF	TGTGCCAGCAGCTTGGGGCATAGCAATCAGCCCCAGCATTTT
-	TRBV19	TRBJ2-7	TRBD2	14	CASSIGGGLYEQYF	TGTGCCAGTAGTATCGGGGGGGGACTCTACGAGCAGTACTTC
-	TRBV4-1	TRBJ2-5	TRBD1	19	CASSQRRLQGQGKVETQYF	TGCGCCAGCAGCCAACGGAGGCTACAGGGACAGGGGAAGGTGGAGACCCAGTACTTC
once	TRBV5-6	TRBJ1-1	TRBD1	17	CASSLGPQGATGTEAFF	TGTGCCAGCAGCTTGGGCCCCCAGGGGGCGACCGGCACTGAAGCTTTCTTT
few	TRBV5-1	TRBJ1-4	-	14	CASSFGSTNEKLFF	TGCGCCAGCAGCTTTGGCTCAACTAATGAAAAACTGTTTTTT
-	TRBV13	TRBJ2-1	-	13	CASTHSDYNEQFF	TGTGCCAGCACCCACAGTGACTACAATGAGCAGTTCTTC
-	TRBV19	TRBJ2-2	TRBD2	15	CASSSFSGAAGELFF	TGTGCCAGTAGTTCGTTTAGCGGGGCGGCCGGGGAGCTGTTTTTT
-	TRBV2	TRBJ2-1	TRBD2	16	CASRKRLAGSYNEQFF	TGTGCCAGCAGGAAAAGACTAGCGGGGTCCTACAATGAGCAGTTCTTC
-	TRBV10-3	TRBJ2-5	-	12	CANGIDQETQYF	TGTGCCAACGGGATAGATCAAGAGACCCAGTACTTC